What follows is one TCR beta chain and its context. This sample is part of a study of CD8 T cells in Susac syndrome. This CDR3 has 17 residues. V was trimmed by 4 bases and J by 0 bases, leaving 17 bases between them. Germline CDR1 SGDLS, CDR2 YYNGEE. Reverse transcription used about 0.45 to 1 ug RNA and random hexamers. One entry per CDR3 protein results from TCRdb running MiXCR on the immunoSEQ multiplex PCR reads. The sample holds some 200,000 distinct CDR3 sequences, 90% to 97% seen once. The sequence came from a human donor with Susac syndrome. Sequenced material: CD4+ T cells from PBMCs. The chain has TRBV9 and TRBJ1-3; tentative D call: TRBD1 (6 bases). In nucleotides, the CDR3 is TGTGCCAGCAGCCTGGGGGGGACACGGCTCTCTGGAAACACCATATATTTT. Translating it yields CASSLGGTRLSGNTIYF.